The 10 T cell receptor beta chains reported below all come from one sample, sequenced in a study of blood T cell repertoires in COVID-19 (dated by TCRdb to 2018 to 2021). Receptor amplification or capture employed the immunoSEQ multiplex PCR assay. In its TCRdb copy, this immuneACCESS table keeps in-frame sequences only and misses some clones. Where compared with another copy, unresolved V genes explain less than half of these, and the others have no known cause. This sample comprises 55,000 to 80,000 clones, over 70% of them detected only once. The top ten clones comprise about 6.7% of the sample. Sample: peripheral blood. These receptors were obtained from a human donor in a cohort sampled during active COVID-19.

The CDR3 loop reads CASSVGLAGNTQYF. In DNA form, the CDR3 reads TGTGCCAGCAGCGTTGGACTAGCCGGGAATACGCAGTATTTT. This chain links TRBV2 with TRBJ2-3, with 8 positions matching TRBD2. The CDR3 is made up of 14 amino acids. Germline-derived CDR1 and CDR2 are SNHLY and FYNNEI. V lost 6 bases to trimming and J lost 7 bases; unmatched junction nucleotides: 9.

The chain uses TRBV6-5 and TRBJ1-2, with 7 bases fitting TRBD1. The junction had 5 bases not matched to a gene; V was cut back by 6 bases and J by 4 bases. CDR1 is MNHEY and CDR2 is SVGAGI in the germline V gene. This CDR3 region has 13 residues. This chain's CDR3 is CASRLTGVYGYTF. The CDR3 nucleotides read TGTGCCAGCAGACTTACAGGGGTCTATGGCTACACCTTC.

This clone was found a few times. V usage is TRBV30 and J usage is TRBJ1-5, with D possibly TRBD1 on 5 matching bases. From germline, CDR1 is GTSNPN and CDR2 SVGIG (reference sequence). CDR3 length: 10 amino acids. CDR3: CAAGIEPQHF. The CDR3 DNA is TGTGCTGCAGGGATAGAGCCCCAGCATTTT.

V is TRBV7-9 and J is TRBJ1-2, with D possibly TRBD1 on 5 matching bases. CDR3 length equals 14 residues. Trimming pared 5 bases from V and 4 bases from J, leaving 14 bases between. Germline V gives CDR1 SEHNR, CDR2 FQNEAQ (reference sequence). In DNA, the CDR3 is TGTGCCAGCAGCCTGCTGGGGCGGTCCTATGGCTACACCTTC. This gives the protein CASSLLGRSYGYTF.

The V and J genes are TRBV2 and TRBJ2-7; 7 positions agree with TRBD2. Germline V gene lookup returns CDR1 SNHLY and CDR2 FYNNEI. The length of the CDR3 is 12 residues. Trimming at V came to 10 bases and at J to 6 bases, leaving 9 bases not matched to a gene. The CDR3 DNA sequence: TGTGCCATTGGGCGAGGGAGGGGCGAGCAGTACTTC. Its protein is CAIGRGRGEQYF.

V and J are TRBV6-5 and TRBJ2-1; D unresolved. The CDR3 extends over 11 amino acids. The germline V gene has CDR1 MNHEY and CDR2 SVGAGI. V was clipped by 2 bases and J by 9 bases, with 5 bases between them. The CDR3 nucleotides read TGTGCCAGCAGTTACACGGGTGAGCAGTTCTTC. It translates to CASSYTGEQFF.

This rearrangement joins TRBV5-1 to TRBJ2-1; TRBD1 agrees at 12 bases. V shed 0 bases and J 7 bases; nucleotides not matched to a gene: 2. This CDR3 has 15 amino acids. Per the germline V gene, CDR1 is SGHRS and CDR2 is YFSETQ. Written as DNA, the CDR3 is TGCGCCAGCAGCTTGGTGGGACAGGGGGCGAATGAGCAGTTCTTC. Protein product: CASSLVGQGANEQFF.

The V and J genes are TRBV6-5 and TRBJ1-2; TRBD1 is a possible D gene (5 bases). The CDR3 has 16 residues. Trimming shortened V by 0 bases and J by 3 bases, and 14 bases separated the two germline ends. Germline CDR1 is MNHEY and CDR2 is SVGAGI. The CDR3 region is CASSYSSSRQYYGYTF. Here the CDR3 DNA reads TGTGCCAGCAGTTACTCGTCGTCGAGACAGTACTATGGCTACACCTTC.

CDR3 DNA: TGTGCCAGTAGAGACCCCGGGTCATCAGCCTACGAGCAGTACTTC. Translating gives CASRDPGSSAYEQYF. J is TRBJ2-7 and V is TRBV19; D uncertain. The germline V gene encodes CDR1 LNHDA and CDR2 SQIVND (reference sequence). The V end lost 6 bases, the J end lost 2 bases, and 17 bases lay between the germline ends. The CDR3 is made up of 15 amino acids.

V gene TRBV19 combines with J gene TRBJ1-3, with D perhaps TRBD1 (6 bases). The V gene's germline CDR1 is LNHDA and CDR2 SQIVND (reference sequence). CDR3 length: 14 amino acids. V lost 7 bases and J lost 0, with 10 bases in between. The CDR3 spells CASTWTDSGNTIYF. CDR3 nucleotides: TGTGCCAGTACTTGGACAGACTCTGGAAACACCATATATTTT.